The present T cell receptor beta chain was sequenced within a study of cytomegalovirus exposure and HLA in healthy donors. About the research overall: Clustering assigned 81% of the approximately 400 genotyped donors to the Caucasian-associated ancestry cluster.

V trimming: 6 bases; J trimming: 4 bases; junction bases outside the gene matches: 3. The CDR3 contains 13 residues. Germline values: CDR1 MNHEY, CDR2 SVGAGI. About this clone itself: The antigen remains unidentified.

The PCR made use of 60 Vbeta and 13 Jbeta primers. The assay was immunoSEQ multiplex PCR, and TCRdb's table has in-frame clones only and misses some. The data contain about 150,000 clones, roughly 80% of them seen just once; the ten biggest clones take up around 3.6%. Study-level results: Productive rates of about 90% or about 30% were seen for most TCR beta V segments in an earlier analysis.

Sequenced material: PBMCs. V and J are TRBV6-5 and TRBJ1-5; 7 nucleotides line up with TRBD1. This sequence was found in a woman between 40 and 50 years old in good health and CMV-seronegative. CDR3 nucleotide sequence: TGTGCCAGCAGCCGACAGGGAAATCAGCCCCAGCATTTT. It translates to CASSRQGNQPQHF.